These T cell receptor beta chains were read from a single sample in a study of OX40 agonist ivuxolimab in advanced cancers. Using immunoSEQ multiplex PCR, the repertoire was profiled, and TCRdb retains in-frame clones only, with some absent. Seen here are some 50,000 clones, 81% observed once, and the top ten hold 5.5% to 8%. Sequenced here: CD4+ or CD8+ T cells sorted from blood, sampled in a trial of the OX40 agonist ivuxolimab. Receptor source: an adult with an advanced solid tumor such as melanoma, head and neck, liver or kidney cancer. Both conserved end residues are part of each CDR3. The order of the fields is V gene, D gene, J gene, CDR3 length, clone size, CDR3 DNA, CDR3 protein. D genes are given only for firm matches. For some rows the clone size is stated as once, few or many, or as a class when expanded; others skip it.

V: TRBV15; D: TRBD1; J: TRBJ1-5; length: 16; size: -; DNA: TGTGCCACCAGCAGAGATATAGGACAGGGGGATCAGCCCCAGCATTTT; CDR3: CATSRDIGQGDQPQHF
V: TRBV4-1; D: -; J: TRBJ1-5; length: 15; size: medium-sized; DNA: TGCGCCAGCAGCCAAGGGGTAGGGGAAGGTCAGCCCCAGCATTTT; CDR3: CASSQGVGEGQPQHF
V: TRBV19; D: -; J: TRBJ2-3; length: 14; size: -; DNA: TGTGCCAGTAGTATGACTGGGAGCACAGATACGCAGTATTTT; CDR3: CASSMTGSTDTQYF
V: TRBV5-8; D: -; J: TRBJ2-2; length: 17; size: few; DNA: TGTGCCAGCAGATTTGGAGCAGACCTCGCGAACACCGGGGAGCTGTTTTTT; CDR3: CASRFGADLANTGELFF
V: TRBV14; D: TRBD1; J: TRBJ1-1; length: 15; size: medium-sized; DNA: TGTGCCAGCAGCCCACAGGGGGCAAGGTACACTGAAGCTTTCTTT; CDR3: CASSPQGARYTEAFF
V: TRBV6-5; D: -; J: TRBJ1-5; length: 15; size: -; DNA: TGTGCCAGCAGCTTGGACGGCGGCCTTAATCAGCCCCAGCATTTT; CDR3: CASSLDGGLNQPQHF
V: TRBV7-2; D: TRBD1; J: TRBJ2-1; length: 16; size: -; DNA: TGTGCCAGCAGCTTATCCGGGACAGGGGGCTACAATGAGCAGTTCTTC; CDR3: CASSLSGTGGYNEQFF
V: TRBV9; D: TRBD2; J: TRBJ2-2; length: 15; size: -; DNA: TGTGCCAGCAGCGTATCGGGGGGGAACACCGGGGAGCTGTTTTTT; CDR3: CASSVSGGNTGELFF
V: TRBV27; D: -; J: TRBJ2-7; length: 13; size: -; DNA: TGTGCCAGCAGTGAAGGGTCCTCCTACGAGCAGTACTTC; CDR3: CASSEGSSYEQYF
V: TRBV11-2; D: TRBD2; J: TRBJ2-1; length: 17; size: -; DNA: TGTGCCAGCAGCCCGTTACCGGGACTAGCGGGAGTGGATGAGCAGTTCTTC; CDR3: CASSPLPGLAGVDEQFF
V: TRBV11-2; D: -; J: TRBJ1-1; length: 11; size: -; DNA: TGTGCCAGCAGCTACGGGATCGAAGCTTTCTTT; CDR3: CASSYGIEAFF
V: TRBV30; D: TRBD1; J: TRBJ2-7; length: 15; size: few; DNA: TGTGCCTGGAGTTGGGGGACAGGGCCATCCTACGAGCAGTACTTC; CDR3: CAWSWGTGPSYEQYF
V: TRBV18; D: -; J: TRBJ2-1; length: 14; size: -; DNA: TGTGCCAGCACAGACGCGAGCTCCTACAATGAGCAGTTCTTC; CDR3: CASTDASSYNEQFF
V: TRBV5-4; D: TRBD1; J: TRBJ1-6; length: 14; size: few; DNA: TGTGCCAGCAGCTTTGGGCAGGGGGCTTCACCCCTCCACTTT; CDR3: CASSFGQGASPLHF
V: TRBV27; D: TRBD1; J: TRBJ2-5; length: 14; size: -; DNA: TGTGCCAGCAGCCCCGGACAGGGCGTGGGGACCCAGTACTTC; CDR3: CASSPGQGVGTQYF
V: TRBV28; D: -; J: TRBJ1-1; length: 17; size: -; DNA: TGTGCCAGCAGCCGGAATGTGGGAGTACGGCTTGACACTGAAGCTTTCTTT; CDR3: CASSRNVGVRLDTEAFF
V: TRBV30; D: TRBD2; J: TRBJ2-7; length: 14; size: -; DNA: TGTGCCTGGAGTGTAGGGACTAGCGGCTACGAGCAGTACTTC; CDR3: CAWSVGTSGYEQYF
V: TRBV29-1; D: -; J: TRBJ1-1; length: 13; size: -; DNA: TGCAGCGTTGAATCTGGGTTTGGCACTGAAGCTTTCTTT; CDR3: CSVESGFGTEAFF
V: TRBV19; D: -; J: TRBJ1-5; length: 15; size: few; DNA: TGTGCCAGTAGTATAATAGGGCTGAGCAATCAGCCCCAGCATTTT; CDR3: CASSIIGLSNQPQHF
V: TRBV28; D: -; J: TRBJ2-2; length: 14; size: medium-sized; DNA: TGTGCCAGCAAACAGGGAGAGAGCACCGGGGAGCTGTTTTTT; CDR3: CASKQGESTGELFF